A single TCR beta chain is shown here with its context. These data are taken from a study of cytomegalovirus exposure and HLA in healthy donors. TCRdb's copy holds only in-frame clones and misses some; the assay was immunoSEQ multiplex PCR. The table records over 110,000 clones, roughly nine tenths of them present only once. Trimming at V came to 6 bases and at J to 6 bases, leaving 9 bases not matched to a gene. CDR3 size: 15 residues. Germline CDR1 reads KGHSH; CDR2 reads LQKENI. This receptor was obtained from a man between 18 and 35 years old in good health and CMV-seronegative. J is TRBJ2-3 and V is TRBV18; TRBD1 agrees at 10 bases. The sequenced sample consisted of PBMCs. CDR3 coding DNA: TGTGCCAGCTCGCCGACAGGGGGCAGGTTGGATACGCAGTATTTT. Translating it yields CASSPTGGRLDTQYF.